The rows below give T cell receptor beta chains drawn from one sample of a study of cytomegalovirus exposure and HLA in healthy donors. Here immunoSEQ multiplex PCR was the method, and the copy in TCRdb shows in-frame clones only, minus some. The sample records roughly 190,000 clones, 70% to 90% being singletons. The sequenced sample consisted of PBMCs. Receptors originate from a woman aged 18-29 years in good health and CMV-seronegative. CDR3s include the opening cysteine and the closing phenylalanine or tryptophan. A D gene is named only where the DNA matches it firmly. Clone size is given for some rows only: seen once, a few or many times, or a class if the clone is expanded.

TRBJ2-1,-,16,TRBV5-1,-,CASSLASGSSYNEQFF,TGCGCCAGCAGCTTGGCCTCCGGGAGCTCCTACAATGAGCAGTTCTTC
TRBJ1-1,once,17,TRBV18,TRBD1,CASSPLPATGFSTEAFF,TGTGCCAGCTCACCCCTCCCTGCGACAGGGTTTAGTACTGAAGCTTTCTTT
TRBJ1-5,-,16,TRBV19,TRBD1,CASRGRQGDSNQPQHF,TGTGCCAGTAGAGGACGACAGGGCGATAGCAATCAGCCCCAGCATTTT
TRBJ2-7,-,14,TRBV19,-,CASSLGHPLYEQYF,TGTGCCAGTAGTTTAGGACACCCACTCTACGAGCAGTACTTC
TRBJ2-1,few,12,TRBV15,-,CATSRLAEPQFF,TGTGCCACCAGCAGGTTAGCCGAACCTCAGTTCTTC
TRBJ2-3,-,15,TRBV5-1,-,CASSFGAVSTDTQYF,TGCGCCAGCAGCTTCGGAGCGGTTAGCACAGATACGCAGTATTTT
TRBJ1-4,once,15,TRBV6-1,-,CASSDQGGGSEKLFF,TGTGCCAGCAGTGACCAGGGAGGGGGAAGTGAAAAACTGTTTTTT
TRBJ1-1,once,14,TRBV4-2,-,CASSQDYGNTEAFF,TGTGCCAGCAGCCAAGATTACGGGAACACTGAAGCTTTCTTT
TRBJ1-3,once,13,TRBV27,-,CASYSSSGNTIYF,TGTGCCAGCTACAGTTCCTCTGGAAACACCATATATTTT
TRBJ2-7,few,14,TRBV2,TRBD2,CASRGGGMMDEQYF,TGTGCCAGCAGAGGCGGGGGGATGATGGACGAGCAGTACTTC
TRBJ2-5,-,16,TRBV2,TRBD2,CASSEDVAGGPETQYF,TGTGCCAGCAGTGAAGACGTAGCGGGGGGGCCAGAGACCCAGTACTTC
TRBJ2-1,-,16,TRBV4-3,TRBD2,CASSHIGTSGTNEQFF,TGCGCCAGCAGCCATATCGGGACTAGCGGGACCAATGAGCAGTTCTTC
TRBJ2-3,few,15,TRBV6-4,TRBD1,CASSQGARGTDTQYF,TGTGCCAGCAGCCAGGGGGCGCGAGGCACAGATACGCAGTATTTT
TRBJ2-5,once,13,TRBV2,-,CASIRTAGETQYF,TGTGCCAGCATACGGACAGCTGGAGAGACCCAGTACTTC
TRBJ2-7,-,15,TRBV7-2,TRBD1,CASSAGTGSSIEQYF,TGTGCCAGCAGCGCCGGGACAGGGTCCTCCATCGAGCAGTACTTC
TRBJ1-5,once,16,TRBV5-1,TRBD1,CASSPLQGRRNQPQHF,TGCGCCAGCAGCCCCCTACAGGGGCGTCGTAATCAGCCCCAGCATTTT
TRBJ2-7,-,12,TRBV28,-,CASSLTAYEQYF,TGTGCCAGCAGTTTGACAGCCTACGAGCAGTACTTC
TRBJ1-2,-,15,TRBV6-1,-,CASSEVGTLQYGYTF,TGTGCCAGCAGTGAAGTGGGGACACTCCAATATGGCTACACCTTC
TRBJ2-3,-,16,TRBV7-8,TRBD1,CASNPSDRGGTDTQYF,TGTGCCAGCAACCCATCGGACAGGGGAGGGACAGATACGCAGTATTTT
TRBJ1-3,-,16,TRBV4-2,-,CASSPEGGAGGNTIYF,TGTGCCAGCTCCCCCGAGGGGGGGGCAGGCGGAAACACCATATATTTT
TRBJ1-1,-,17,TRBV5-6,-,CASSPNSGQRRNTEAFF,TGTGCCAGCAGCCCCAATAGTGGACAGCGCAGGAACACTGAAGCTTTCTTT
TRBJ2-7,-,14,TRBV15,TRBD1,CATSRRTGTGEQYF,TGTGCCACCAGCAGAAGGACAGGGACGGGCGAGCAGTACTTC
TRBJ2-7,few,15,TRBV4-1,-,CASSQATGPTYEQYF,TGCGCCAGCAGCCAAGCAACGGGTCCGACCTACGAGCAGTACTTC
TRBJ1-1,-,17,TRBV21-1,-,CASSKRGGTAVNTEAFF,TGTGCCAGCAGCAAAAGGGGGGGGACCGCGGTGAACACTGAAGCTTTCTTT
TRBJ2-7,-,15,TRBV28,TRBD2,CASSKSAGSSYEQYF,TGTGCCAGCAGTAAGTCAGCGGGGAGCTCCTACGAGCAGTACTTC